This T cell receptor beta chain was observed in a study of OX40 agonist ivuxolimab in advanced cancers. Study-level information: Treatment received earlier with anti-PD-1, anti-PD-L1 or anti-CTLA-4 agents was allowed, and more than 30% had some. Study-wide points: On average, CD8+ T cells showed a greater number of expanded clones than CD4+.

Sequenced by immunoSEQ multiplex PCR; TCRdb stores in-frame clones only, minus some. The data hold 90,000 to 100,000 clones, with approximately 95% observed a single time. With baseline, cycle 4 day 1, and cycle 7 day 1 as timepoints, blood was sampled. Germline V gene sequence: CDR1 LNHDA, CDR2 SQIVND (reference sequence). CDR3 length equals 15 residues. With 7 bases removed from V and 4 bases from J, the gap between germline ends came to 19 bases. Notes on this clone: Its antigen remains unidentified.

The source of this sequence is an adult with an advanced solid tumor such as melanoma, head and neck, liver or kidney cancer. The V and J genes are TRBV19 and TRBJ2-5; tentative D call: TRBD1 (6 bases). Sequences were derived from CD4+ or CD8+ T cells sorted from blood, sampled in a trial of the OX40 agonist ivuxolimab. The CDR3 sequence is CASTPSSGAGETQYF. The DNA of the CDR3 is TGTGCCAGTACTCCGTCCTCAGGGGCGGGAGAGACCCAGTACTTC.